This is a list of T cell receptor beta chains from one sample in a study of glioma-infiltrating T cells. TCRdb ran MiXCR on the multiplex PCR reads and lists one entry per CDR3 protein. The sample includes fewer than 500,000 distinct CDR3 sequences, roughly two fifths of them seen just once. Sequenced: glioma tissue, nonneoplastic brain tissue, or PBMCs (not recorded which). The receptors stem from a human donor with low-grade glioma or glioblastoma, undergoing nonglioma brain surgery, or in good health (not recorded which). Each CDR3 is given with its conserved first and last residue. The order of the fields is D gene, V gene, J gene, clone size, CDR3 DNA, CDR3 protein. D genes are given only for firm matches. Rows give clone size only sometimes, using once, few, many, or a class for an expanded clone.

>-|TRBV28|TRBJ1-6|-
TGTGCCAGCAGTCCCCTCGACATAATACATAATTCACCCCTCCACTTT
CASSPLDIIHNSPLHF
>-|TRBV27|TRBJ1-4|many
TGTGCCAGCAGTCCCTACTGGGTGCCTAATGAAAAACTGTTTTTT
CASSPYWVPNEKLFF
>-|TRBV7-2|TRBJ2-5|-
TGTGCCAGCAGCTCGGCCCTGACGGGGTGGGAGACCCAGTACTTC
CASSSALTGWETQYF
>-|TRBV29-1|TRBJ2-1|-
TGCAGCGTTGGACAAGGGTCTTACAATGAGCAGTTCTTC
CSVGQGSYNEQFF
>-|TRBV11-1|TRBJ2-1|few
TGTGCCAGCAGCTTACTAGCAGTCTACAATGAGCAGTTCTTC
CASSLLAVYNEQFF
>TRBD2|TRBV20-1|TRBJ2-1|many
TGCAGTGCCCCCGGACTAGCGGGAGCGGTCTACAATGAGCAGTTCTTC
CSAPGLAGAVYNEQFF
>-|TRBV6-5|TRBJ2-1|-
TGTGCCAGCTACGACAGTAGCTCCTACAATGAGCAGTTCTTC
CASYDSSSYNEQFF
>TRBD2|TRBV4-1|TRBJ2-3|few
TGCGCCAGCAGCCAAGGTACCGCGGGAGAAGATACGCAGTATTTT
CASSQGTAGEDTQYF
>TRBD1|TRBV28|TRBJ2-2|-
TGTGCCAGAAGTTTATTACAGGGGGACACCGGGGAGCTGTTTTTT
CARSLLQGDTGELFF
>TRBD2|TRBV4-2|TRBJ2-1|-
TGTGCCAGCAGCCAAGAACTAGCGGGGACCAACTTCCCAATCTACAATGAGCAGTTCTTC
CASSQELAGTNFPIYNEQFF
>-|TRBV7-9|TRBJ2-4|-
TGTGCCAGCGAGAAAGGGGCCAAAAAAAAAAACATTCAGTACTTC
CASEKGAKKKNIQYF